The 20 T cell receptor beta chains given below trace back to one sample, sequenced in a study of blood T cells in healthy people across ages. With a J-beta primer mix and a sample-barcoded 5' primer, a second PCR ran about 6 to 11 cycles. In TCRdb, the 5' RACE reads were re-called with MiXCR into one record per CDR3 protein. The table shows about 780,000 distinct CDR3 sequences, with 46% occurring only once. Sequenced: blood. The receptors were gathered from an elderly man in good health.

The chain joins TRBV7-2 to TRBJ2-7; 7 bases match TRBD1. CDR1 and CDR2 from the germline V gene are SGHTA and FQGNSA. This CDR3 contains 14 residues. V gave up 6 bases and J gave up 0 bases; unmatched junction bases: 5. This CDR3 is CASSLGQVSYEQYF. As DNA, the CDR3 is TGTGCCAGCAGTCTCGGACAGGTCTCCTACGAGCAGTACTTC.

The chain links TRBV6-2 or TRBV6-3 to TRBJ2-5, with TRBD2 identical over 7 bases. The CDR3 covers 13 residues. CDR1 is MNHEY and CDR2 is SVGEGT in the germline V gene. V shed 2 bases and J 11 bases; nucleotides not matched to a gene: 8. Written as DNA, the CDR3 is TGTGCCAGCAGTTACACCTCGGGAGGTGAGCAGTACTTC. It yields the protein CASSYTSGGEQYF.

This clonotype came up many times. This chain connects TRBV7-8 to TRBJ2-1; 11 bases are shared with TRBD2. This CDR3 contains 19 residues. Germline CDR1 SGHVS, CDR2 FQNEAQ. V gave up 5 bases and J gave up 3 bases; unmatched junction bases: 15. This chain's CDR3 is CASSQTTSGSGVFYNEQFF. The CDR3 bases are TGTGCCAGCAGCCAAACTACTAGCGGGAGCGGTGTTTTCTACAATGAGCAGTTCTTC.

A few counts support this clonotype. This clone may be a read error of a much larger clone one base away. This chain links TRBV5-1 with TRBJ2-5; no firm D call. This CDR3 has 14 residues. Germline values: CDR1 SGHRS, CDR2 YFSETQ. V dropped 2 bases and J dropped 11 bases, with 19 bases sitting between them. CDR3 DNA sequence: TGCGCCAGCAGCTTACGCGCGTCAGTCAATGAGCAGTACTTC. Encoded protein: CASSLRASVNEQYF.

The sample holds a few counts of this clonotype. The CDR3 nucleotides read TGCGCCAGCAGCCAGCAACAGGGAGGGTGGGACATTCAGTACTTC. Residues: CASSQQQGGWDIQYF. The chain uses TRBV4-3 and TRBJ2-4; tentatively, D is TRBD2 (7 bases). V dropped 3 bases and J dropped 8 bases, with 17 bases sitting between them. Germline CDR1 and CDR2: LGHNA and YSLEER. The CDR3 consists of 15 residues.

As regards this clonotype: Germline and junction disagree at one end, which may indicate a read error. The chain employs TRBV18 and TRBJ2-7, with 9 bases fitting TRBD1. Germline values: CDR1 KGHSH, CDR2 LQKENI. This CDR3 spans 15 amino acids. CDR3 DNA: TGTGCCGGCTCCCTCGACGGGACAGGGACCTACGAGCAGTACTTC. Amino acids: CAGSLDGTGTYEQYF.

This clonotype was picked up a small number of times. The CDR3 is CASSVVVGSDEQYF. The CDR3 nucleotides read TGTGCCAGCAGCGTAGTGGTAGGGTCCGACGAGCAGTACTTC. J is TRBJ2-7 and V is TRBV9; D is unresolved. Trimming cost V 0 bases and J 5 bases, with 12 bases left between them. Germline V lookup: CDR1 SGDLS, CDR2 YYNGEE. The CDR3 has 14 amino acids.

The genes are TRBV28 and TRBJ2-3, with unresolved D. Germline loops: CDR1 MDHEN, CDR2 SYDVKM. V was shortened by 6 bases and J by 1 base, with 17 bases between the two germline ends. The CDR3 is 16 amino acids. The CDR3 spells CASSSPGLRGTDTQYF. CDR3 coding DNA: TGTGCCAGCAGCTCTCCGGGCCTAAGAGGCACAGATACGCAGTATTTT. The full variable domain, its missing parts supplied by reference TRBV28 and TRBJ2-3, is DVKVTQSSRYLVKRTGEKVFLECVQDMDHENMFWYRQDPGLGLRLIYFSYDVKMKEKGDIPEGYSVSREKKERFSLILESASTNQTSMYLCASSSPGLRGTDTQYFGPGTRLTVL.

This clonotype was found once. V and J are TRBV25-1 and TRBJ2-3; possible D gene TRBD1, 6 bases. V was trimmed by 3 bases and J by 1 base, leaving 11 bases between them. The CDR3 has 15 residues. CDR1 MGHDK and CDR2 SYGVNS come from the germline V gene. In nucleotides, the CDR3 is TGTGCCAGCAGTGACAAGTGGACAGGCACAGATACGCAGTATTTT. Translation gives CASSDKWTGTDTQYF.

The V and J genes are TRBV4-2 and TRBJ2-3; the match to TRBD2 covers 12 bases. CDR1 is LGHNA, CDR2 YNFKEQ, per germline. V shed 4 bases and J 5 bases; nucleotides not matched to a gene: 7. The CDR3 is 16 amino acids. The CDR3: CASSPWTSGKEDTQYF. The CDR3 DNA follows: TGTGCCAGCAGCCCCTGGACTAGCGGGAAGGAAGATACGCAGTATTTT.

This sequence joins TRBV5-1 and TRBJ2-2, with unresolved D. V was clipped by 4 bases and J by 4 bases, with 8 bases between them. This CDR3 is built from 13 residues. Germline V gives CDR1 SGHRS, CDR2 YFSETQ. The CDR3 here is CASSASLTGELFF. The CDR3 DNA sequence: TGCGCCAGCAGCGCGTCTCTCACCGGGGAGCTGTTTTTT.

This chain links TRBV12-3 or TRBV12-4 with TRBJ2-2; the match to TRBD1 covers 9 bases. The CDR3 covers 16 residues. V dropped 1 base and J dropped 3; count of bases not matched to a gene: 3. The CDR3 DNA reads as TGTGCCAGCAGTTTAGTGGGACAGGGATACACCGGGGAGCTGTTTTTT. It codes for CASSLVGQGYTGELFF.

This chain links TRBV7-8 with TRBJ1-2; D remains unclear. The germline V gene has CDR1 SGHVS and CDR2 FQNEAQ. Trimming cost V 5 bases and J 5 bases, with 15 bases left between them. The CDR3 runs to 14 residues. The CDR3 sequence is CASSLSRNLYGYTF. The CDR3 bases are TGTGCCAGCAGCCTAAGTCGTAACCTATATGGCTACACCTTC.

This chain connects TRBV7-3 to TRBJ2-1; 8 nucleotides align to TRBD2. With V trimmed by 1 base and J by 7 bases, 9 bases remained unmatched. CDR1 and CDR2 from the germline V gene are SGHTA and FQGTGA. The CDR3 spans 16 residues. The DNA for the CDR3 is TGTGCCAGCAGCTTAATCGGGAGGGCCCGTGAGAATGAGCAGTTCTTC. Its protein is CASSLIGRARENEQFF.

The chain links TRBV20-1 to TRBJ2-3, with a possible D match to TRBD1 (6 bases). Germline CDR1 is DFQATT and CDR2 is SNEGSKA (reference sequence). V was cut by 6 bases and J by 0 bases, with 16 bases left in between. The CDR3 sequence is 15 residues long. As DNA, the CDR3 is TGCAGTGCAACCTGGGACACCGATAGCACAGATACGCAGTATTTT. Its translation: CSATWDTDSTDTQYF.

The chain recombines TRBV29-1 with TRBJ1-2; the D is unclear. The V gene's germline CDR1 is SQVTM and CDR2 ANQGSEA. This CDR3 comprises 14 residues. V was pared by 1 base and J by 7 bases, with 16 bases between. CDR3 sequence reads: CSVEGARSKGGYTF. The DNA for the CDR3 is TGCAGCGTTGAAGGGGCACGATCCAAGGGTGGCTACACCTTC.

This clonotype came up a few times. The J gene is TRBJ2-1, the V gene TRBV9; 9 bases are a match to TRBD2. J gave up 2 bases and V 0 bases, and 3 bases lay outside the gene matches. The CDR3 is made up of 16 amino acids. The germline CDR1 and CDR2 sequences are SGDLS and YYNGEE. In nucleotides, the CDR3 is TGTGCCAGCAGCGTAGCGGCGGGAGGGCCCTACAATGAGCAGTTCTTC. This codes for CASSVAAGGPYNEQFF.

The CDR3: CASSGTGTEVTDTQYF. CDR3 nucleotides: TGTGCCAGCAGCGGTACCGGGACAGAGGTCACAGATACGCAGTATTTT. The J gene is TRBJ2-3, the V gene TRBV9; TRBD1 matches at 7 bases. Per the germline V gene, CDR1 is SGDLS and CDR2 is YYNGEE. The CDR3 loop spans 16 amino acids. Unmatched junction bases numbered 9, after V lost 3 bases and J lost 2 bases.

In this sample, this clonotype turned up a few times. The rearrangement links TRBV28 to TRBJ1-2; no reliable D call. Trimming removed 2 bases from V and 8 bases from J, with 9 bases in between. The CDR3 is made up of 12 amino acids. The germline V gene encodes CDR1 MDHEN and CDR2 SYDVKM. The CDR3 reads CASSLVGEGYTF. CDR3 DNA sequence: TGTGCCAGCAGTTTAGTCGGGGAAGGCTACACCTTC.

In its sample, this clonotype was seen once. This chain links TRBV14 with TRBJ2-7, with 9 bases aligning to TRBD2. With V trimmed by 4 bases and J by 1 base, 5 bases remained unmatched. Germline V gives CDR1 SGHDN, CDR2 FVKESK. The length of the CDR3 is 15 residues. The CDR3, as DNA: TGTGCCAGCAGCCCCCACCTAGCGGGATCCTACGAGCAGTACTTC. Amino acids: CASSPHLAGSYEQYF.